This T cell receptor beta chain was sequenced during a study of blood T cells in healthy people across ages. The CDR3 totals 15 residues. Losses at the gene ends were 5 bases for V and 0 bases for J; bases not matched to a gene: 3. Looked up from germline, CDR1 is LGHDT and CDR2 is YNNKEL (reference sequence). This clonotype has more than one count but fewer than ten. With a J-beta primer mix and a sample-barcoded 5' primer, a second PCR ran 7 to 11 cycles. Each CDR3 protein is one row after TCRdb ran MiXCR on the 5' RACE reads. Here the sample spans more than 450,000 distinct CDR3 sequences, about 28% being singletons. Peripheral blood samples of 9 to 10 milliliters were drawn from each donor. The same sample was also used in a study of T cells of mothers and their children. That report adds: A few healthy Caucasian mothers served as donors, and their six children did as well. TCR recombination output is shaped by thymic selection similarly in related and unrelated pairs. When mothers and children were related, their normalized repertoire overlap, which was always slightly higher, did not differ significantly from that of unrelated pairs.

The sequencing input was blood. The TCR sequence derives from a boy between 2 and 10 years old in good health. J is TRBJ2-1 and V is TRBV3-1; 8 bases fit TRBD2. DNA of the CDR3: TGTGCCAGCAGCGGTAGCGGGACCTCCTACAATGAGCAGTTCTTC. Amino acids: CASSGSGTSYNEQFF.